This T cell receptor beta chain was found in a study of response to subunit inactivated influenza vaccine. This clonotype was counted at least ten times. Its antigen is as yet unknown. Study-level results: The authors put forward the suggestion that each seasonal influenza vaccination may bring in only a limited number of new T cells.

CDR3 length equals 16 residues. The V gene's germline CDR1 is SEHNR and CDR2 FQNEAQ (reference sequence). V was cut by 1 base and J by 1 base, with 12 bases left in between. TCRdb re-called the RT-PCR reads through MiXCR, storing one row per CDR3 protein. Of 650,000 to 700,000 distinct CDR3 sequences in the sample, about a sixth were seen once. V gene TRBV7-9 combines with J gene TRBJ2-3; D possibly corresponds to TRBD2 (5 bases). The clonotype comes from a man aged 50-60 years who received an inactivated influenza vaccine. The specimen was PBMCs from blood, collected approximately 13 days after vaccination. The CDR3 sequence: CASSLGSGGRTDTQYF. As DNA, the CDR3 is TGTGCCAGCAGCTTAGGAAGCGGAGGCCGCACAGATACGCAGTATTTT.